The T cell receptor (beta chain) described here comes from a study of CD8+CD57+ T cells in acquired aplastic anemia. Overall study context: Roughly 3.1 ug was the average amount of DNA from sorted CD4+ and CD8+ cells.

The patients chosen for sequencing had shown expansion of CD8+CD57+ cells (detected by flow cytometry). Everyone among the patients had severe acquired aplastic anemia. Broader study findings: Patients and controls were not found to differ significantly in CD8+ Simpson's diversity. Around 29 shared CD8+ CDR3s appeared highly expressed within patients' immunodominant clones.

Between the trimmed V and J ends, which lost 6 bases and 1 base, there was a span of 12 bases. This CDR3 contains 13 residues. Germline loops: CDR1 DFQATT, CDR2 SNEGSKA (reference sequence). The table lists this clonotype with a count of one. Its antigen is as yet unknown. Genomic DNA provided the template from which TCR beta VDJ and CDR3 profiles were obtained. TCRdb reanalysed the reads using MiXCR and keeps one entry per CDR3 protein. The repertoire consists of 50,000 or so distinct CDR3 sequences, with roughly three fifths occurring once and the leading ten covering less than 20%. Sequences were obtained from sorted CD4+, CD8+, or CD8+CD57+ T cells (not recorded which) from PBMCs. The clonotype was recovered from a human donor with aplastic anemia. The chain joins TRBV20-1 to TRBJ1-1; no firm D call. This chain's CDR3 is CSAIHIENTEAFF. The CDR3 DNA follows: TGCAGTGCGATACATATAGAGAACACTGAAGCTTTCTTT.